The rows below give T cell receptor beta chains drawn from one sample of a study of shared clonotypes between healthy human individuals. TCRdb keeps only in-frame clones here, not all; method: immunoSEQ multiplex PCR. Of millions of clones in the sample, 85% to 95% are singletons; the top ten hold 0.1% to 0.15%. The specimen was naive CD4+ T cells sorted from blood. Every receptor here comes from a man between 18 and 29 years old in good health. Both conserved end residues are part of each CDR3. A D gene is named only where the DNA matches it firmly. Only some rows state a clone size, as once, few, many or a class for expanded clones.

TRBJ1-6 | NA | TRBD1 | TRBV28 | CASKATGVNSPLHF | TGTGCCAGCAAGGCGACAGGGGTTAATTCACCCCTCCACTTT
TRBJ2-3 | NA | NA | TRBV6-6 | CASSTRTEGRQYF | TGTGCCAGCAGTACTCGGACGGAGGGTAGGCAGTATTTT
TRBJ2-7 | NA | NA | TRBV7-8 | CASSSKYEQYF | TGTGCCAGCAGTTCTAAGTACGAGCAGTACTTC
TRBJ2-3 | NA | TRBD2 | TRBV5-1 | CASSSTSGGADTQYF | TGCGCCAGCAGCTCGACTAGCGGGGGAGCAGATACGCAGTATTTT
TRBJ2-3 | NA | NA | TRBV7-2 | CASSLWDNTDTQYF | TGTGCCAGCAGCCTATGGGACAACACAGATACGCAGTATTTT
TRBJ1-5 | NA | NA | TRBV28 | CASSPPRGNQPQHF | TGTGCCAGCAGTCCCCCCAGGGGTAATCAGCCCCAGCATTTT
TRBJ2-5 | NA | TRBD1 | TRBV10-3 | CAISETGTGQETQYF | TGTGCCATCAGTGAGACCGGGACAGGACAAGAGACCCAGTACTTC
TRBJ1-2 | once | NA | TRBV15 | CATSRERDGYTF | TGTGCCACCAGCAGAGAAAGGGATGGCTACACCTTC
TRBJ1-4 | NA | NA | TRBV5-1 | CASSWDQNEKLFF | TGCGCCAGCAGCTGGGACCAGAATGAAAAACTGTTTTTT
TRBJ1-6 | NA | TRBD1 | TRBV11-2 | CASSKRQGDSPLHF | TGTGCCAGCAGCAAAAGACAGGGGGATTCACCCCTCCACTTT
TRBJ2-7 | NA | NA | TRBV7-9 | CASSSSQEAYEQYF | TGTGCCAGCAGCTCATCACAGGAGGCTTACGAGCAGTACTTC
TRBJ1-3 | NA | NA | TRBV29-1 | CSAGESGRFSGNTIYF | TGCAGCGCTGGAGAGTCAGGACGATTCTCTGGAAACACCATATATTTT
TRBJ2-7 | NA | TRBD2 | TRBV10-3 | CAIRSEKGIRRLAGAHEQYF | TGTGCCATCAGAAGCGAAAAGGGTATCAGGCGACTAGCGGGAGCTCACGAGCAGTACTTC
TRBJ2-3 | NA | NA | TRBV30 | CAWTIRGAREDTQYF | TGTGCCTGGACTATTCGCGGGGCCCGCGAAGATACGCAGTATTTT
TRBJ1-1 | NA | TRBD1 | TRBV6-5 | CASSLTGATEAFF | TGTGCCAGCAGCCTCACAGGGGCAACTGAAGCTTTCTTT
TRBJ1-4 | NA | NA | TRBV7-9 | CASGTKGPYEKLFF | TGTGCCAGCGGAACGAAAGGACCTTATGAAAAACTGTTTTTT
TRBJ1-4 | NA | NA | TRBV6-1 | CASSEAGSGEKLFF | TGTGCCAGCAGTGAAGCAGGGTCTGGGGAAAAACTGTTTTTT
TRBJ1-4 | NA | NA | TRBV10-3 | CAISEQGANEKLFF | TGTGCCATCAGTGAGCAAGGTGCTAATGAAAAACTGTTTTTT
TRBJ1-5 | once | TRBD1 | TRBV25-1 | CASSETGFGKPQHF | TGTGCCAGCAGTGAGACAGGGTTCGGAAAGCCCCAGCATTTT
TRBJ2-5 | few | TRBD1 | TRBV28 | CASSPGQQETQYF | TGTGCCAGCAGCCCGGGACAGCAAGAGACCCAGTACTTC
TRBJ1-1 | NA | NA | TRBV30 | CAWSLSDSREAFF | TGTGCCTGGAGCCTATCGGACAGCCGGGAAGCTTTCTTT
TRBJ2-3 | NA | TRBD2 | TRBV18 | CASSPVRLAGSTDTQYF | TGTGCCAGCTCACCAGTGAGGCTAGCGGGATCCACAGATACGCAGTATTTT
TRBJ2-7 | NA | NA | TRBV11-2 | CASSSLGRSGEQYF | TGTGCCAGCAGCAGCCTCGGTCGTAGTGGCGAGCAGTACTTC
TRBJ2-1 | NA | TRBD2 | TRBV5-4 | CASSLVRTSTFF | TGTGCCAGCAGCTTGGTAAGGACTAGCACGTTCTTC
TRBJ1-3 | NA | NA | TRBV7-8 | CASSLDRNTIYF | TGTGCCAGCAGCTTAGATAGAAACACCATATATTTT
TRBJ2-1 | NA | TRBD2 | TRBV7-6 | CASSATSGPYSYNEQFF | TGTGCCAGCAGCGCCACTAGCGGGCCTTACTCCTACAATGAGCAGTTCTTC
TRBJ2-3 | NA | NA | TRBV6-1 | CAGAPMLSTDTQYF | TGTGCCGGAGCGCCCATGCTAAGCACAGATACGCAGTATTTT
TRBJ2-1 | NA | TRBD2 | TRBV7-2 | CASSLASGRGNYNEQFF | TGTGCCAGCAGCTTAGCCAGCGGGAGGGGGAACTACAATGAGCAGTTCTTC
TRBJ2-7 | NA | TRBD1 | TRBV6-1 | CASRGEGQGSYEQYF | TGTGCCAGCAGGGGGGAGGGACAGGGTTCCTACGAGCAGTACTTC
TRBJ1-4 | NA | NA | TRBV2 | CASRPRTVTNEKLFF | TGTGCCAGCAGGCCCAGGACAGTAACTAATGAAAAACTGTTTTTT
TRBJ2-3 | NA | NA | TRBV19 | CATTHSRGAPFTDTQYF | TGTGCCACTACCCATTCCAGGGGTGCCCCTTTTACAGATACGCAGTATTTT
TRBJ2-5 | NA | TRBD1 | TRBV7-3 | CASSFGTGVGETQYF | TGTGCCAGCAGCTTCGGGACAGGGGTAGGGGAGACCCAGTACTTC
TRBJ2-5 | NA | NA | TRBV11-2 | CASSRRDRKETQYF | TGTGCCAGCAGCCGGAGGGACAGAAAAGAGACCCAGTACTTC
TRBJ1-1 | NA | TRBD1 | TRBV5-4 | CASSLGDRGRDTEAFF | TGTGCCAGCAGCTTGGGGGACAGGGGACGAGACACTGAAGCTTTCTTT
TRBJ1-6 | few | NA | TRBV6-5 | CASSARAISPLHF | TGTGCCAGCAGTGCCCGGGCGATCTCACCCCTCCACTTT
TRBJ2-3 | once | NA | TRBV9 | CASSVDPSPPADTQYF | TGTGCCAGCAGCGTAGACCCCTCACCCCCCGCCGATACGCAGTATTTT
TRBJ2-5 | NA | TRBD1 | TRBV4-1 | CASSLTDRRRETQYF | TGCGCCAGCAGCCTCACGGACAGGCGGAGGGAGACCCAGTACTTC
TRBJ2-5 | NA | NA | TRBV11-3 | CASSPGISETQYF | TGTGCCAGCAGCCCCGGGATTTCGGAGACCCAGTACTTC
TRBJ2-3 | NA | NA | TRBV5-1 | CASSLQEGTDTQYF | TGCGCCAGCAGCTTGCAGGAGGGCACAGATACGCAGTATTTT
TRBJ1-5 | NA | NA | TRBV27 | CACRGSGAQHF | TGTGCCTGCAGGGGATCAGGGGCCCAGCATTTT
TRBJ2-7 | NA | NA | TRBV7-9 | CASSTHSGTAYEQYF | TGTGCCAGCAGCACACACTCGGGGACGGCCTACGAGCAGTACTTC
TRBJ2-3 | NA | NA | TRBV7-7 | CASSFQTSDTQYF | TGTGCTAGCAGCTTCCAGACATCAGATACGCAGTATTTT
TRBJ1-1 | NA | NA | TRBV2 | CASTKGYPNTEAFF | TGTGCCAGCACCAAGGGGTACCCAAACACTGAAGCTTTCTTT
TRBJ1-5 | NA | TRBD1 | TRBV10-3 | CAIQGQGGNQPQHF | TGTGCCATCCAGGGACAGGGTGGCAATCAGCCCCAGCATTTT
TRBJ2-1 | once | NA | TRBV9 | CASSVGPNHQIVDEQFF | TGTGCCAGCAGCGTAGGTCCAAACCACCAAATCGTCGATGAGCAGTTCTTC
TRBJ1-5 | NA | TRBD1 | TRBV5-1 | CASSLDPGTGNQPQHF | TGCGCCAGCAGCTTGGACCCCGGGACAGGCAATCAGCCCCAGCATTTT
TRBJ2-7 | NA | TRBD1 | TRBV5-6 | CASSLAGQGGHEQYF | TGTGCCAGCAGCTTGGCGGGACAGGGTGGGCACGAGCAGTACTTC
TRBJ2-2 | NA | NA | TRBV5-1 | CASSFRGTGELFF | TGCGCCAGCAGCTTCCGGGGGACCGGGGAGCTGTTTTTT
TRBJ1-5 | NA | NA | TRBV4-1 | CASSQGRGGNQPQHF | TGCGCCAGCAGCCAAGGGAGGGGGGGCAATCAGCCCCAGCATTTT